This is a list of T cell receptor beta chains from one sample in a study of a mutant IDH1 vaccine in newly diagnosed glioma. Measured with immunoSEQ multiplex PCR; TCRdb has only the in-frame clones, and not every one. The data show 95,000 to 100,000 clones, around 90% seen once. Material: PBMCs, obtained from a glioma patient treated with radiotherapy, temozolomide or both. These receptors all stem from a woman aged 45-60 years with glioma. CDR3s include the opening cysteine and the closing phenylalanine or tryptophan. The order of the fields is D gene, V gene, clone size, J gene, CDR3 DNA, CDR3 protein. A D gene is named only where the DNA matches it firmly. Rows give clone size only sometimes, using once, few, many, or a class for an expanded clone.

>-|TRBV7-9|few|TRBJ1-1
TGTGCCAGCAGCTTCAGAGGGGTAGACACTGAAGCTTTCTTT
CASSFRGVDTEAFF
>-|TRBV7-2|-|TRBJ1-2
TGTGCCAGCAGCTCATACAGGTCCAGCTATGGCTACACCTTC
CASSSYRSSYGYTF
>-|TRBV30|few|TRBJ1-1
TGTGCCTGGAGTGCCGCCGGACTAACGGCTTTCTTT
CAWSAAGLTAFF
>-|TRBV30|-|TRBJ2-3
TGTGCCTGGAGTGCAGGGGATGAGACAGATACGCAGTATTTT
CAWSAGDETDTQYF
>-|TRBV2|-|TRBJ1-6
TGTGCCAGCTCCGGGGGGCAGGTTTCACCCCTCCACTTT
CASSGGQVSPLHF
>-|TRBV7-3|few|TRBJ1-2
TGTGCCAGCAGCTCCAACAGGGTGGATGGCTACACCTTC
CASSSNRVDGYTF
>-|TRBV19|-|TRBJ1-5
TGTGCCAGTAGTATTAGTAGTAATAGCAATCAGCCCCAGCATTTT
CASSISSNSNQPQHF
>-|TRBV30|-|TRBJ2-5
TGTGCCTGGAGTGTTCGAGACACGGGAGAGACCCAGTACTTC
CAWSVRDTGETQYF
>TRBD2|TRBV28|-|TRBJ2-7
TGTGCCAGCACCTCGGGGGGGGACCTCTTATACGAGCAGTACTTC
CASTSGGDLLYEQYF
>-|TRBV6-1|-|TRBJ1-5
TGTGCCAGCAGCCCCCCCCGGGTGGACAATCAGCCCCAGCATTTT
CASSPPRVDNQPQHF
>-|TRBV27|-|TRBJ2-5
TGTGCCAGCAGTTTAGCGGGGGAGACCCAGTACTTC
CASSLAGETQYF
>TRBD2|TRBV10-3|-|TRBJ2-1
TGTGCCATCAGTGAAAATAGCGGGAGACCCTACAATGAGCAGTTCTTC
CAISENSGRPYNEQFF
>TRBD1|TRBV27|once|TRBJ2-7
TGTGCCAGCAGTTTACTCCGGGACAGCGAGCAGTACTTC
CASSLLRDSEQYF
>-|TRBV7-9|-|TRBJ2-7
TGTGCCAGCAGCTCCGGACGGGACCGAGGATACGAGCAGTACTTC
CASSSGRDRGYEQYF
>TRBD1|TRBV10-2|few|TRBJ1-6
TGCGCCAGCAGTGAGGGACAGGGCGTGACATCACCCCTCCACTTT
CASSEGQGVTSPLHF
>-|TRBV15|-|TRBJ2-1
TGTGCCACCAGCAGAGGCGCCCGCAGCTCCTACAATGAGCAGTTCTTC
CATSRGARSSYNEQFF
>-|TRBV29-1|few|TRBJ1-2
TGCAGCGTTGCCCAGACTAACTATGGCTACACCTTC
CSVAQTNYGYTF
>-|TRBV28|-|TRBJ2-5
TGTGCCAGCAGTTTAGGGTCGGGAGTAGGAGAGACCCAGTACTTC
CASSLGSGVGETQYF
>-|TRBV9|-|TRBJ2-2
TGTGCCAGCAGCTCCGGGGGTAGCGGCTACACCGGGGAGCTGTTTTTT
CASSSGGSGYTGELFF
>TRBD1|TRBV9|-|TRBJ1-1
TGTGCCAGCAGCGAACAGGGGGCCGGCACTGAAGCTTTCTTT
CASSEQGAGTEAFF
>TRBD2|TRBV12-5|-|TRBJ2-5
TGTGCTAGTGGTTTGTCAACAGCGGGGTATGGGACCCAGTACTTC
CASGLSTAGYGTQYF
>TRBD1|TRBV5-1|-|TRBJ1-6
TGCGCCAGCAGCGTCCGGACAGGGAGGGAGTCACCCCTCCACTTT
CASSVRTGRESPLHF
>-|TRBV7-8|-|TRBJ1-3
TGTGCCAGCAGCTTTCGAGGCACTGGAAACACCATATATTTT
CASSFRGTGNTIYF
>-|TRBV5-1|-|TRBJ2-7
TGCGCCAGCAACCCCGACGGACTCTCCTACGAGCAGTACTTC
CASNPDGLSYEQYF
>TRBD1|TRBV28|-|TRBJ2-5
TGTGCCAGCAACCAGGGACAGCTTCTCCAAGAGACCCAGTACTTC
CASNQGQLLQETQYF
>-|TRBV29-1|-|TRBJ2-5
TGCAGCGTTGTTCAGGGGGGAGAGACCCAGTACTTC
CSVVQGGETQYF
>-|TRBV28|-|TRBJ2-7
TGTGCCAGCAGTTTACCTAGCGCCTCCTACGAGCAGTACTTC
CASSLPSASYEQYF
>-|TRBV6-5|-|TRBJ1-5
TGTGCCAGCAGTTATATGGAGGGCAATCAGCCCCAGCATTTT
CASSYMEGNQPQHF
>-|TRBV9|once|TRBJ2-5
TGTGCCAGCAGCGAGGGCGGACAAGAGACCCAGTACTTC
CASSEGGQETQYF